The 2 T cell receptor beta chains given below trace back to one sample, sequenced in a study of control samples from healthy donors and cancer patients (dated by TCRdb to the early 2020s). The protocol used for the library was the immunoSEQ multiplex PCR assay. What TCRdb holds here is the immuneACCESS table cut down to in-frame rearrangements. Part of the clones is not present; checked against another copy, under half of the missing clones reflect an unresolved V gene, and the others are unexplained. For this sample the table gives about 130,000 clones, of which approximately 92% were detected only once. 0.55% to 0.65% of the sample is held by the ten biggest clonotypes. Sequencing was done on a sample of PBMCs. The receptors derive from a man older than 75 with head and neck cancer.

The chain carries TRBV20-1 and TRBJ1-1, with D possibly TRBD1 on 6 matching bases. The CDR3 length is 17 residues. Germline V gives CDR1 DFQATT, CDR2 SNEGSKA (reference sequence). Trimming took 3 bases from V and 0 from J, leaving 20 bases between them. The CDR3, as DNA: TGCAGTGCTAGTAGTCCCAGAGGGGGAGGCGTGAACACTGAAGCTTTCTTT. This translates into CSASSPRGGGVNTEAFF.

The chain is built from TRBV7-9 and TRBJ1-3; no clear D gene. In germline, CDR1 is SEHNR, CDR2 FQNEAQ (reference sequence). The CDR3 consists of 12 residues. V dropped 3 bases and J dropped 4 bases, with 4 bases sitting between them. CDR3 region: CASSFQGNTIYF. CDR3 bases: TGTGCCAGCAGCTTTCAGGGAAACACCATATATTTT.